Reported below is one T cell receptor beta chain. TCRdb's table, derived via immunoSEQ multiplex PCR, lists solely in-frame clones and lacks some. This sample has about 75,000 clones, with 94% found just once. The sample originates from a study of control samples from healthy donors and cancer patients. Germline CDR1 reads MNHNY; CDR2 reads SVGAGI (reference sequence). This CDR3 region has 16 residues. Trimming removed 5 bases from V and 8 bases from J, with 21 bases in between. This TCR was sampled from a woman aged 40 to 50 in good health. Sequencing was carried out using blood. The J gene is TRBJ1-4, the V gene TRBV6-6; possibly TRBD1 for D (6 bases). This chain's CDR3 is CASSPTTGSSGEKLFF. The CDR3 DNA is TGTGCCAGCAGTCCGACTACAGGGTCGAGTGGAGAAAAACTGTTTTTT.